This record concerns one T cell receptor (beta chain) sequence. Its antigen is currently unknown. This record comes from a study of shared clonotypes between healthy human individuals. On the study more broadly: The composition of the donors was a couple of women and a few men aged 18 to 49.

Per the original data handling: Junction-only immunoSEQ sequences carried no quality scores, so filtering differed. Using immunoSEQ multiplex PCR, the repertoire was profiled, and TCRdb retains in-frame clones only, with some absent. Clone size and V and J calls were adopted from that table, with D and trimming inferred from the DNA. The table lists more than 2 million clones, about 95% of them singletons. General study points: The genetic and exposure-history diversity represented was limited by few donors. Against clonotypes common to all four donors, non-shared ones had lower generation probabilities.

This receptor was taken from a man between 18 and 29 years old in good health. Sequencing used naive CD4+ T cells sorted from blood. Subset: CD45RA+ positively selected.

CDR3 in amino acids: CASSDRTGGRDTQYF. The CDR3 nucleotides are TGTGCCAGCAGTGACAGGACAGGGGGCAGAGATACGCAGTATTTT. This chain joins TRBV25-1 and TRBJ2-3; 11 bases align to TRBD1. Per germline, CDR1 MGHDK and CDR2 SYGVNS. This CDR3 is 15 amino acids long. V lost 3 bases and J lost 5; bases outside the gene matches: 4.